These T cell receptor beta chains were read from a single sample in a study of lymphopenia after photon versus proton radiotherapy. Produced via immunoSEQ multiplex PCR; TCRdb's table is partial and in-frame only. The data contain some 25,000 clones, roughly four fifths of them singletons. The specimen comprised peripheral blood, sampled from a patient treated with photon-based radiotherapy. All receptors derive from a woman aged 45 to 65 with pancreatic cancer. Each CDR3 is given with its conserved first and last residue. D genes are given only for firm matches. Only some rows state a clone size, as once, few, many or a class for expanded clones.

D: NA; J: TRBJ2-7; size: NA; V: TRBV7-2; DNA: TGTGCCAGCAGCCGACGTAGCGTCGGGTCCTACGAGCAGTACTTC; CDR3: CASSRRSVGSYEQYF
D: TRBD2; J: TRBJ2-2; size: NA; V: TRBV29-1; DNA: TGCAGCGTGGGGACTAGCGTGTTAGGGGAGCTGTTTTTT; CDR3: CSVGTSVLGELFF
D: NA; J: TRBJ1-1; size: NA; V: TRBV6-6; DNA: TGTGCCAGCAGGGCCCAGGGAACTGAAGCTTTCTTT; CDR3: CASRAQGTEAFF
D: NA; J: TRBJ2-5; size: NA; V: TRBV29-1; DNA: TGCAGCGTTATTGACACCCGATCGGGAGAGACCCAGTACTTC; CDR3: CSVIDTRSGETQYF
D: NA; J: TRBJ2-7; size: NA; V: TRBV19; DNA: TGTGCCAGTAGTAATAGCCAGGGAAATTTCGGCGAGCAGTACTTC; CDR3: CASSNSQGNFGEQYF
D: NA; J: TRBJ2-5; size: few; V: TRBV15; DNA: TGTGCCACCAGCAGAGAGAAACTTCAAGAGACCCAGTACTTC; CDR3: CATSREKLQETQYF
D: NA; J: TRBJ1-6; size: NA; V: TRBV25-1; DNA: TGTGCCAGCAGTGAATTCTTTACGGATAATTCACCCCTCCACTTT; CDR3: CASSEFFTDNSPLHF
D: TRBD2; J: TRBJ2-3; size: NA; V: TRBV5-6; DNA: TGTGCCAGCAGCCCCTCGGGGGGAGCGGGAGTGTGGACAGATACGCAGTATTTT; CDR3: CASSPSGGAGVWTDTQYF
D: TRBD1; J: TRBJ1-2; size: NA; V: TRBV9; DNA: TGTGCCAGCAGCGGTGGCCGGGACAGGGGGATCGATGGCTACACCTTC; CDR3: CASSGGRDRGIDGYTF
D: NA; J: TRBJ2-1; size: NA; V: TRBV5-4; DNA: TGTGCCAGCAGCGCCCCGGAGGGCTTCTCCTACAATGAGCAGTTCTTC; CDR3: CASSAPEGFSYNEQFF
D: NA; J: TRBJ2-3; size: NA; V: TRBV7-6; DNA: TGTGCCAGCAGCTCCCCCGCGCGTATGGATACGCAGTATTTT; CDR3: CASSSPARMDTQYF
D: NA; J: TRBJ2-5; size: NA; V: TRBV27; DNA: TGTGCCAGCAGTTTATTGGTGGAGACCCAGTACTTC; CDR3: CASSLLVETQYF
D: TRBD2; J: TRBJ2-1; size: NA; V: TRBV19; DNA: TGTGCCAGTAGTATCTCAACTAGCGGGATGGGAGAGCAGTTCTTC; CDR3: CASSISTSGMGEQFF
D: NA; J: TRBJ2-5; size: NA; V: TRBV7-2; DNA: TGTGCCAGCAGCCGTACCCTGGCCGTACAAGAGACCCAGTACTTC; CDR3: CASSRTLAVQETQYF
D: TRBD1; J: TRBJ1-1; size: NA; V: TRBV14; DNA: TGTGCCAGCAGCCAAGATTGGGGAAAGGACAGGGGGAGGCAAGCTTTCTTT; CDR3: CASSQDWGKDRGRQAFF
D: TRBD2; J: TRBJ2-1; size: NA; V: TRBV7-9; DNA: TGTGCCAGCAGTCCCCGGACTAGCGGGACGATGTTCTTC; CDR3: CASSPRTSGTMFF
D: TRBD1; J: TRBJ2-7; size: NA; V: TRBV10-3; DNA: TGTGCCATCAGTCGGACAGGGGACGAGCAGTACTTC; CDR3: CAISRTGDEQYF
D: NA; J: TRBJ1-1; size: NA; V: TRBV5-5; DNA: TGTGCCAGCAGCTTGGACCCCATCGGGACTGAAGCTTTCTTT; CDR3: CASSLDPIGTEAFF
D: NA; J: TRBJ2-2; size: NA; V: TRBV9; DNA: TGTGCCAGCAGCGTAGGCGGAGCGAACACCGGGGAGCTGTTTTTT; CDR3: CASSVGGANTGELFF
D: TRBD2; J: TRBJ2-2; size: NA; V: TRBV18; DNA: TGTGCCAGCTCACCACCCCTAGCGGGCTCCACCGGGGAGCTGTTTTTT; CDR3: CASSPPLAGSTGELFF
D: NA; J: TRBJ2-2; size: NA; V: TRBV18; DNA: TGTGCCAGCTCACCTGGAACGAACACCGGGGAGCTGTTTTTT; CDR3: CASSPGTNTGELFF
D: TRBD1; J: TRBJ2-5; size: NA; V: TRBV7-7; DNA: TGTGCCAGCAGCGCGACAGGGGCGGGGACCCAGTACTTC; CDR3: CASSATGAGTQYF
D: NA; J: TRBJ1-6; size: NA; V: TRBV7-6; DNA: TGTGCCAGCAGCTCGACAGGTGCGGGATCACCCCTCCACTTT; CDR3: CASSSTGAGSPLHF